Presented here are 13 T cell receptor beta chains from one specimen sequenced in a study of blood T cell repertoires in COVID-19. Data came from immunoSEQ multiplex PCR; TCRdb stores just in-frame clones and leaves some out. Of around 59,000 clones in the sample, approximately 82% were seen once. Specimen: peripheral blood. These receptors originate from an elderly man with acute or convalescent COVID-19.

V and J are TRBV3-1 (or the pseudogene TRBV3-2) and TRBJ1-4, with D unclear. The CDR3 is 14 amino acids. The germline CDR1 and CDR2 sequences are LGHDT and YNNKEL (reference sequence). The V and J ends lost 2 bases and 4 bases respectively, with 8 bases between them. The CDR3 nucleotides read TGTGCCAGCAGCCAATCGTTAGATAATGAAAAACTGTTTTTT. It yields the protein CASSQSLDNEKLFF.

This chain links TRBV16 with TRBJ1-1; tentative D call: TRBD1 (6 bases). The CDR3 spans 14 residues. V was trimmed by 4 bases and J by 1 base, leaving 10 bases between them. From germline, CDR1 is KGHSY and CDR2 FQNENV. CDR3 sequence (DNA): TGTGCCAGCAGCCCGGACAGCGCGAACACTGAAGCTTTCTTT. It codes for CASSPDSANTEAFF.

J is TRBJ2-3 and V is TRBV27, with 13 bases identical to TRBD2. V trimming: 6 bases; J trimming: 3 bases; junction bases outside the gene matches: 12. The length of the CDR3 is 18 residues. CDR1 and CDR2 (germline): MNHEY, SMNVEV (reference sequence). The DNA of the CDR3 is TGTGCCAGCAGGAGGACTAGCGGGAGAGGGGGTAGAACAGATACGCAGTATTTT. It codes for CASRRTSGRGGRTDTQYF.

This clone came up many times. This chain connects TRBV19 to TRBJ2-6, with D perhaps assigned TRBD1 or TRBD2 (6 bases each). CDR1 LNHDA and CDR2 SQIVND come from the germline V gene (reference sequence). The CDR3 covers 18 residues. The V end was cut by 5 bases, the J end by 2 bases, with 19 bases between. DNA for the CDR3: TGTGCCAGTAGTTTAGGGGGACTGGGAAGCGCTGGGGCCAACGTCCTGACTTTC. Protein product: CASSLGGLGSAGANVLTF.

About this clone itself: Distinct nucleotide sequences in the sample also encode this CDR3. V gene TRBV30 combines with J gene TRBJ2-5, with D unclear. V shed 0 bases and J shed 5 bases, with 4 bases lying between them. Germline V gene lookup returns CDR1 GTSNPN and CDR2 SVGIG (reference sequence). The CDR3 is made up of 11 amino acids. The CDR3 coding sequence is TGTGCCTGGAGTGTACTGGAGACCCAGTACTTC. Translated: CAWSVLETQYF. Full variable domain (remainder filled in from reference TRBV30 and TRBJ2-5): SQTIHQWPATLVQPVGSPLSLECTVEGTSNPNLYWYRQAAGRGLQLLFYSVGIGQISSEVPQNLSASRPQDRQFILSSKKLLLSDSGFYLCAWSVLETQYFGPGTRLLVL.

CDR3 nucleotide sequence: TGTGCCAGCTCAGTAGCGGGGGGGAGCTCCTACAATGAGCAGTTCTTC. Amino acids: CASSVAGGSSYNEQFF. The chain combines TRBV18 with TRBJ2-1; 11 bases align to TRBD2. CDR1 and CDR2 from the germline V gene are KGHSH and LQKENI. This CDR3 is 16 amino acids long. The junction had 3 bases not matched to a gene; V was cut back by 5 bases and J by 0 bases.

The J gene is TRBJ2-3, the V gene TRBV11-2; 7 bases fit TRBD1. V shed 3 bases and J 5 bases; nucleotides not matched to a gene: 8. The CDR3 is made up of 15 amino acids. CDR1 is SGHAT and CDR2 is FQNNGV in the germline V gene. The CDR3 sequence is CASSFRRQGQDTQYF. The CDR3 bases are TGTGCCAGCAGCTTCCGGCGACAGGGTCAAGATACGCAGTATTTT.

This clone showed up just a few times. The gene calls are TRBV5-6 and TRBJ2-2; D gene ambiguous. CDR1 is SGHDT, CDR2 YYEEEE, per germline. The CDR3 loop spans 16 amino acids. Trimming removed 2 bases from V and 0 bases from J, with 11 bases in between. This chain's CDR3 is CASSFQQVSNTGELFF. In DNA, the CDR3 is TGTGCCAGCAGCTTTCAGCAGGTCTCGAACACCGGGGAGCTGTTTTTT.

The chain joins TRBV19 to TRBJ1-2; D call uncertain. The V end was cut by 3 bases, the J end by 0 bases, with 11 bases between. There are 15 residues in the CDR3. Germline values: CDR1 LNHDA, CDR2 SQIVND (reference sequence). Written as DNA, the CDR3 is TGTGCCAGTAGTATGCGGGAAACTTCTAACTATGGCTACACCTTC. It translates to CASSMRETSNYGYTF.

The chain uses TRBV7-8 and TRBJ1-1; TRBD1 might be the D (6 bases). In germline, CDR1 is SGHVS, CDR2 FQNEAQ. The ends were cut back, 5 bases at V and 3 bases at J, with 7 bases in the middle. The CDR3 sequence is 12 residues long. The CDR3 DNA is TGTGCCAGCAGCGGGACATACACTGAAGCTTTCTTT. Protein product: CASSGTYTEAFF.

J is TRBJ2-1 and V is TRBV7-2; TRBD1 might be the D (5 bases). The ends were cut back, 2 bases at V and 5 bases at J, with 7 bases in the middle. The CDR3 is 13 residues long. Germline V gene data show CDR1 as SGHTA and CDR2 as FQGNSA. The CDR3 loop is CASSLSRDNEQFF. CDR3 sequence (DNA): TGTGCCAGCAGCTTAAGCAGGGACAATGAGCAGTTCTTC.

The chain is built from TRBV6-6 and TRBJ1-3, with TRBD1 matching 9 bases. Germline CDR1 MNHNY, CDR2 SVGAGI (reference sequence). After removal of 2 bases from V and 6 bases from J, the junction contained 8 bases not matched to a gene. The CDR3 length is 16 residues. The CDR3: CASSYTPDRGKNTIYF. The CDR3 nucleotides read TGTGCCAGCAGTTACACCCCGGACAGGGGAAAAAACACCATATATTTT.

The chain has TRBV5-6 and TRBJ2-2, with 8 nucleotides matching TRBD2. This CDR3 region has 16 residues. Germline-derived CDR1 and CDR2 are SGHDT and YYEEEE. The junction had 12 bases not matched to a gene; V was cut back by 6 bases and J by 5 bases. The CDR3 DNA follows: TGTGCCAGCACCAGCCGGGGGGGCGCGAGAACCGGGGAGCTGTTTTTT. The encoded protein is CASTSRGGARTGELFF.